This T cell receptor (beta chain) was sequenced for a study of shared clonotypes between healthy human individuals. TCRdb's copy holds only in-frame clones and misses some; the assay was immunoSEQ multiplex PCR. The sample holds about 2.3 million clones, approximately 95% seen once. The CDR3 runs 17 residues. Germline assignment: CDR1 SGHTA and CDR2 FQGTGA. V trimming: 0 bases; J trimming: 1 base; junction bases outside the gene matches: 2. This receptor was obtained from a man aged 18 to 30 in good health. Some clones in this sample may be carry-over from other donors' samples. Material for sequencing was naive CD4+ T cells from PBMCs. Sample subset: CD45RA+ positively selected. This sequence joins TRBV7-3 and TRBJ2-1, with 11 bases fitting TRBD2. The CDR3: CASSLTSGRDSYNEQFF. For the CDR3, the DNA is TGTGCCAGCAGCTTAACTAGCGGGAGGGATTCCTACAATGAGCAGTTCTTC.